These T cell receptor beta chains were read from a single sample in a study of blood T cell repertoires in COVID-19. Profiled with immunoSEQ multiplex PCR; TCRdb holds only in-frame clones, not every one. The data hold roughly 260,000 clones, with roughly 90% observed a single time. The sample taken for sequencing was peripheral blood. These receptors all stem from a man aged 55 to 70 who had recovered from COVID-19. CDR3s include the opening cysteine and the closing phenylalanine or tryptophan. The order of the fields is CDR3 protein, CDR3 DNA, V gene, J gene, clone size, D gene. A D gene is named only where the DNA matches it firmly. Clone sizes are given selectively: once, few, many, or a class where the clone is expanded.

CASSTNSGTGSEKLFF	TGTGCCAGCAGCACCAATTCCGGGACAGGGAGTGAAAAACTGTTTTTT	TRBV7-2	TRBJ1-4	NA	TRBD1
CSVEGRTRLSYEQYF	TGCAGCGTTGAGGGGAGGACGCGCCTGTCGTACGAGCAGTACTTC	TRBV29-1	TRBJ2-7	NA	NA
CASSSLVGVGGAETQYF	TGTGCCAGCAGCTCCCTCGTGGGGGTCGGGGGGGCGGAGACCCAGTACTTC	TRBV13	TRBJ2-5	NA	TRBD2
CASSVQGSGELFF	TGTGCCAGCAGTGTGCAGGGTTCTGGGGAGCTGTTTTTT	TRBV2	TRBJ2-2	NA	NA
CASSLDWTEETQYF	TGTGCCAGCAGCTTGGACTGGACAGAAGAGACCCAGTACTTC	TRBV5-6	TRBJ2-5	NA	NA
CASSHPGQGDHGYTF	TGCGCCAGCAGCCATCCTGGACAGGGGGATCATGGCTACACCTTC	TRBV4-1	TRBJ1-2	NA	TRBD1
CASGPDPGFYNEQFF	TGTGCTAGTGGCCCTGACCCGGGTTTCTACAATGAGCAGTTCTTC	TRBV12-5	TRBJ2-1	NA	NA
CSGGGFEKLFF	TGCAGCGGAGGGGGCTTTGAAAAACTGTTTTTT	TRBV29-1	TRBJ1-4	NA	TRBD1
CASSPRVRRDYGYTF	TGTGCCAGCAGCCCCCGGGTAAGGAGGGACTATGGCTACACCTTC	TRBV9	TRBJ1-2	NA	NA
CASSQQESGANVLTF	TGTGCCAGCAGCCAACAGGAGTCTGGGGCCAACGTCCTGACTTTC	TRBV7-2	TRBJ2-6	once	NA
CASSQGIGGETQYF	TGTGCCAGCAGCCAAGGAATAGGAGGGGAGACCCAGTACTTC	TRBV3-1/TRBV3-2	TRBJ2-5	NA	NA
CASSVTHTSSQETQYF	TGTGCCAGCAGCGTGACCCATACTAGCTCCCAAGAGACCCAGTACTTC	TRBV9	TRBJ2-5	NA	NA
CASGPATGYSGNTIYF	TGTGCTAGTGGTCCGGCGACAGGGTACTCTGGAAACACCATATATTTT	TRBV12-5	TRBJ1-3	NA	TRBD1
CSVRTGEAYEQYF	TGCAGCGTACGGACAGGCGAAGCCTACGAGCAGTACTTC	TRBV29-1	TRBJ2-7	NA	TRBD1
CSALSGTGGSRTFF	TGCAGCGCACTATCGGGGACAGGGGGTTCTCGGACTTTCTTT	TRBV29-1	TRBJ1-1	NA	TRBD1
CASGRDRGNTGELFF	TGTGCCAGCGGGAGGGACAGGGGAAACACCGGGGAGCTGTTTTTT	TRBV27	TRBJ2-2	NA	TRBD1
CASSLTRQETQYF	TGTGCCAGCAGCTTAACTAGACAAGAGACCCAGTACTTC	TRBV7-3	TRBJ2-5	NA	NA
CASSGTSYEQYF	TGTGCCAGCAGCGGGACATCCTACGAGCAGTACTTC	TRBV25-1	TRBJ2-7	NA	NA
CASSDPGPRDNEQYF	TGTGCCAGCAGTGACCCGGGACCCCGGGACAACGAGCAGTACTTC	TRBV6-2/TRBV6-3	TRBJ2-7	NA	NA
CASSLIEKNTGELFF	TGTGCCAGCAGCTTAATAGAAAAAAACACCGGGGAGCTGTTTTTT	TRBV11-2	TRBJ2-2	NA	NA
CASSQAESRSNSPLHF	TGTGCCAGCAGCCAGGCCGAGTCGAGGAGCAATTCACCCCTCCACTTT	TRBV4-2	TRBJ1-6	few	NA
CASTLHRGFEQYF	TGTGCCAGCACACTACACCGGGGGTTCGAGCAGTACTTC	TRBV13	TRBJ2-7	NA	NA
CASSPKGQGALYGFYEQYF	TGTGCCAGCTCACCAAAAGGACAGGGGGCCCTGTATGGATTCTACGAGCAGTACTTC	TRBV18	TRBJ2-7	NA	TRBD1
CASSATGRDTIYF	TGTGCCAGCAGTGCTACAGGGAGAGACACCATATATTTT	TRBV3-1/TRBV3-2	TRBJ1-3	few	NA
CASSPGSGRETQYF	TGTGCCAGCTCACCAGGATCGGGGAGAGAGACCCAGTACTTC	TRBV18	TRBJ2-5	NA	NA
CASSIGQGNGYTF	TGCGCCAGCAGCATCGGACAGGGAAATGGCTACACCTTC	TRBV5-1	TRBJ1-2	NA	TRBD1
CASSPGLAGGWNEQFF	TGTGCCAGCAGCCCCGGACTAGCGGGGGGATGGAATGAGCAGTTCTTC	TRBV11-2	TRBJ2-1	NA	TRBD2
CATSDLGQNYGYTF	TGTGCCACCAGTGACCTGGGACAGAACTATGGCTACACCTTC	TRBV24-1	TRBJ1-2	NA	TRBD1
CASSQADRALYEQYF	TGTGCCAGCAGCCAAGCGGACAGGGCCCTCTACGAGCAGTACTTC	TRBV3-1/TRBV3-2	TRBJ2-7	NA	TRBD1
CASMTSRGPINSPLHF	TGTGCCAGCATGACATCCAGGGGGCCTATTAATTCACCCCTCCACTTT	TRBV3-1/TRBV3-2	TRBJ1-6	once	TRBD1
CASSIDRQGTYNEQFF	TGTGCCAGTAGTATAGATCGACAGGGAACCTACAATGAGCAGTTCTTC	TRBV19	TRBJ2-1	NA	TRBD1
CASGRSSGNTIYF	TGTGCCAGCGGAAGGAGCTCTGGAAACACCATATATTTT	TRBV6-5	TRBJ1-3	NA	NA
CASSTRGINTEAFF	TGCGCCAGCAGTACCAGGGGTATTAACACTGAAGCTTTCTTT	TRBV4-1	TRBJ1-1	once	NA
CASSYARGNTEAFF	TGTGCCAGCAGTTACGCCCGGGGGAACACTGAAGCTTTCTTT	TRBV6-5	TRBJ1-1	NA	NA
CASSLVEAYEQYF	TGTGCCAGCAGCTTGGTCGAGGCCTACGAGCAGTACTTC	TRBV7-9	TRBJ2-7	NA	NA
CASSMMSYGYTF	TGTGCCAGTAGTATGATGAGCTATGGCTACACCTTC	TRBV19	TRBJ1-2	once	NA
CATSSGTGGPGNTIYF	TGTGCCACCAGTTCCGGGACAGGAGGCCCTGGAAACACCATATATTTT	TRBV24-1	TRBJ1-3	NA	TRBD1
CASSKRHPNYEQYF	TGTGCCAGCAGTAAGAGACATCCCAACTACGAGCAGTACTTC	TRBV27	TRBJ2-7	NA	NA